Below are 27 T cell receptor beta chains sequenced from a single sample in a study of control samples from healthy donors and cancer patients. Libraries were prepared by immunoSEQ multiplex PCR; TCRdb keeps only in-frame clonotypes and omits some of them. The sample includes hundreds of thousands of clones, over 75% of them seen just once. Sequencing was carried out using PBMCs. These receptors were taken from a woman in her sixties with lung cancer.

J is TRBJ2-7 and V is TRBV21-1; the table's D call of TRBD1 was not tested on the DNA. TRBV21-1 is listed as a pseudogene. The CDR3 sequence is 17 residues long. CDR3 DNA: TGTGCCAGCAGCAACGTAAGTCGGGACACAGGTTCCTACGAGCAGTACTTC. The encoded protein is CASSNVSRDTGSYEQYF.

The rearrangement links TRBV11-3 to TRBJ1-1, with D possibly matching TRBD1 (5 bases). The CDR3 covers 14 residues. Trimming took 2 bases from V and 1 from J, leaving 8 bases between them. Germline assignment: CDR1 SGHNT and CDR2 YENEEA. CDR3 amino acids: CASSLQGQNTEAFF. CDR3 sequence (DNA): TGTGCCAGCAGCTTACAGGGCCAGAACACTGAAGCTTTCTTT.

V is TRBV27 and J is TRBJ2-1; TRBD2 matches 10 bases. This CDR3 region has 15 residues. V trimming: 9 bases; J trimming: 7 bases; junction bases outside the gene matches: 12. The germline CDR1 and CDR2 sequences are MNHEY and SMNVEV (reference sequence). The chain's CDR3 is CASRPSGLANNEQFF. The CDR3 DNA follows: TGTGCCAGTAGACCGTCGGGACTAGCGAATAATGAGCAGTTCTTC.

V gene TRBV2 combines with J gene TRBJ2-2, with 9 bases aligning to TRBD2. Losses at the gene ends were 6 bases for V and 3 bases for J; bases not matched to a gene: 2. The CDR3 runs 14 residues. Germline loops: CDR1 SNHLY, CDR2 FYNNEI. Here the CDR3 DNA reads TGTGCCAGCAGCCTAGCGGGATACACCGGGGAGCTGTTTTTT. The encoded protein is CASSLAGYTGELFF. Complete variable domain (other parts from reference TRBV2 and TRBJ2-2): EPEVTQTPSHQVTQMGQEVILRCVPISNHLYFYWYRQILGQKVEFLVSFYNNEISEKSEIFDDQFSVERPDGSNFTLKIRSTKLEDSAMYFCASSLAGYTGELFFGEGSRLTVL.

The rearrangement joins TRBV7-9 to TRBJ1-1, with D perhaps matching TRBD1 (5 bases). This CDR3 is built from 14 residues. V was clipped by 1 base and J by 5 bases, with 11 bases between them. From germline, CDR1 is SEHNR and CDR2 FQNEAQ (reference sequence). CDR3 sequence: CASSLDWGGTEAFF. As DNA, the CDR3 is TGTGCCAGCAGCTTAGACTGGGGCGGAACTGAAGCTTTCTTT.

CDR3 coding DNA: TGTGCCAGCAGACGACTTGGACAGGGTTATAAGCAGTTCTTC. It specifies CASRRLGQGYKQFF. V usage is TRBV6-5 and J usage is TRBJ2-1; 8 positions agree with TRBD1. CDR3 length: 14 residues. J was trimmed by 11 bases and V by 6 bases; bases with no gene match: 12. Germline CDR1 and CDR2: MNHEY and SVGAGI.

The V call is TRBV18, the J call TRBJ2-1, with D perhaps given as TRBD1 or TRBD2 (5 bases each). The CDR3 has 14 amino acids. The V gene's germline CDR1 is KGHSH and CDR2 LQKENI. The V end lost 3 bases, the J end lost 7 bases, and 13 bases lay between the germline ends. The CDR3, as DNA: TGTGCCAGCTCACCGTGGGACGGAGCGAATGAGCAGTTCTTC. It specifies CASSPWDGANEQFF.

This clone has only a few counts. One end of the junction fails to match germline, which may point to a read error. The same CDR3 can be traced to other DNA sequences in this sample. This chain joins TRBV7-2 and TRBJ2-1, with 11 bases lining up with TRBD2. CDR1 and CDR2 (germline): SGHTA, FQGNSA. The CDR3 has 14 residues. This CDR3 is CASSLAGGYNEQFF. CDR3 DNA: TGTGCCAGCAGCCTAGCGGGGGGCTACAATGAGCAGTTCTTC.

CDR3 in DNA: TGTGCCAGCAGCGCATCGAACACCGGGGAGCTGTTTTTT. Its translation: CASSASNTGELFF. This chain links TRBV7-3 with TRBJ2-2; D gene ambiguous. The CDR3 covers 13 residues. V was shortened by 5 bases and J by 0 bases, with 4 bases between the two germline ends. Looked up from germline, CDR1 is SGHTA and CDR2 is FQGTGA.

This chain links TRBV3-1 (or the pseudogene TRBV3-2) with TRBJ1-2, with unresolved D. V was shortened by 4 bases and J by 6 bases, with 18 bases between the two germline ends. Germline CDR1 reads LGHDT; CDR2 reads YNNKEL (reference sequence). This CDR3 is built from 15 residues. CDR3: CASSRPGGGRHGYTF. For the CDR3, the DNA is TGTGCCAGCAGCCGTCCAGGAGGAGGCCGGCATGGCTACACCTTC.

V usage is TRBV24-1 and J usage is TRBJ2-5, with 8 bases identical to TRBD2. Germline lookup yields CDR1 KGHDR and CDR2 SFDVKD. The CDR3 totals 15 residues. The junction had 9 bases not matched to a gene; V was cut back by 9 bases and J by 1 base. CDR3 DNA sequence: TGTGCCACCGCCTCGGGACTAGGACCCCAAGAGACCCAGTACTTC. As protein: CATASGLGPQETQYF.

The chain combines TRBV27 with TRBJ2-1; tentative D call: TRBD1 (6 bases). V lost 7 bases and J 2 bases, leaving 9 bases between the germline ends. The length of the CDR3 is 13 residues. Per the germline V gene, CDR1 is MNHEY and CDR2 is SMNVEV (reference sequence). Here the CDR3 DNA reads TGTGCCAGCACGAACAGGGCCTACAATGAGCAGTTCTTC. It translates to CASTNRAYNEQFF.

The rearrangement joins TRBV5-4 to TRBJ2-1; 7 positions agree with TRBD1. CDR3 size: 16 residues. CDR1 SGHNT and CDR2 YYREEE come from the germline V gene (reference sequence). After removal of 4 bases from V and 0 bases from J, the junction contained 7 bases not matched to a gene. The CDR3 sequence: CASSPTGSSSYNEQFF. The CDR3 nucleotides read TGTGCCAGCAGCCCGACAGGGAGTAGCTCCTACAATGAGCAGTTCTTC.

This chain links TRBV2 with TRBJ2-3; D ambiguous. Germline assignment: CDR1 SNHLY and CDR2 FYNNEI. V was cut by 6 bases and J by 2 bases, with 6 bases left in between. The CDR3 consists of 12 residues. The CDR3 region is CASSQSTDTQYF. The CDR3 DNA follows: TGTGCCAGCAGCCAATCCACAGATACGCAGTATTTT.

The chain is built from TRBV5-1 and TRBJ1-1; 10 positions agree with TRBD1. The J segment lost 4 bases and the V segment lost 9 bases, leaving 12 bases of the junction unmatched. Germline V lookup: CDR1 SGHRS, CDR2 YFSETQ. The CDR3 has 15 amino acids. DNA for the CDR3: TGCGCCAATAATGATGGGACAGGGGCTGCCACTGAAGCTTTCTTT. Protein sequence: CANNDGTGAATEAFF.

V gene TRBV9 combines with J gene TRBJ2-3; a weak D match, TRBD2 (5 bases). Trimming removed 3 bases at V and 3 bases at J, with 14 bases between. Germline CDR1 is SGDLS and CDR2 is YYNGEE. The CDR3 spans 15 residues. In DNA form, the CDR3 reads TGTGCCAGCAGCGGGGCTAGCTTGCGAACAGATACGCAGTATTTT. The encoded protein is CASSGASLRTDTQYF.

The chain employs TRBV6-6 and TRBJ1-5, with D possibly TRBD1 on 5 matching bases. The CDR3 sequence is 14 residues long. V was trimmed by 7 bases and J by 4 bases, leaving 14 bases between them. The germline V gene encodes CDR1 MNHNY and CDR2 SVGAGI (reference sequence). The CDR3 coding sequence is TGTGCCAGCATAGGGAGGGGAACAAATCAGCCCCAGCATTTT. Amino acid sequence: CASIGRGTNQPQHF.

The chain couples TRBV2 to TRBJ1-5, with D possibly TRBD1 on 5 matching bases. The CDR3 has 15 residues. Between the trimmed V and J ends, which lost 6 bases and 6 bases, there was a span of 18 bases. In germline, CDR1 is SNHLY, CDR2 FYNNEI. CDR3 in DNA: TGTGCCAGCAGGCGGACAACAGCATCCGGTCAGCCCCAGCATTTT. Its protein product is CASRRTTASGQPQHF.

This clone was recorded a few times. This chain joins TRBV11-3 and TRBJ2-3; D remains ambiguous. Trimming shortened V by 5 bases and J by 0 bases, and 15 bases separated the two germline ends. The germline gives CDR1 SGHNT, CDR2 YENEEA. The CDR3 is made up of 16 amino acids. CDR3 coding DNA: TGTGCCAGCAGCCCCTATGGCAGTTCTAGCACAGATACGCAGTATTTT. Translation: CASSPYGSSSTDTQYF.

The chain joins TRBV19 to TRBJ1-5, with D perhaps matching TRBD1 (5 bases). CDR1 LNHDA and CDR2 SQIVND come from the germline V gene (reference sequence). The CDR3 spans 18 residues. Trimming removed 3 bases at V and 5 bases at J, with 23 bases between. CDR3 residues: CASSIEAPRGRNYQPQHF. The CDR3 nucleotides read TGTGCCAGTAGTATCGAGGCCCCCCGGGGCCGGAATTATCAGCCCCAGCATTTT.

This clone was seen a few times. The CDR3 is CASSEAINLLGTEAFF. CDR3 nucleotides: TGTGCCAGCAGTGAAGCGATAAATTTACTGGGCACTGAAGCTTTCTTT. The chain carries TRBV6-1 and TRBJ1-1; D gene uncertain. The V and J ends lost 0 bases and 4 bases respectively, with 15 bases between them. CDR1 MNHNS and CDR2 SASEGT come from the germline V gene. The CDR3 length is 16 residues.

This clone was recorded a few times. Other DNA sequences of this sample code for an identical CDR3. This rearrangement joins TRBV27 to TRBJ2-1; no reliable D call. The V end was cut by 6 bases, the J end by 4 bases, with 4 bases between. Germline V CDR1 and CDR2: MNHEY, SMNVEV (reference sequence). The CDR3 has 11 amino acids. The CDR3 here is CASSFYNEQFF. CDR3 DNA sequence: TGTGCCAGCAGCTTTTACAATGAGCAGTTCTTC.

The sample holds a few counts of this clone. This chain links TRBV3-1 (or the pseudogene TRBV3-2) with TRBJ2-5; D uncertain. The germline gives CDR1 LGHDT, CDR2 YNNKEL (reference sequence). The CDR3 length is 14 residues. Trimming took off 1 base at V and 3 bases at J, with 9 bases between the two ends. This CDR3 is CASSQARVEETQYF. For the CDR3, the DNA is TGTGCCAGCAGCCAAGCAAGGGTAGAAGAGACCCAGTACTTC.

The chain employs TRBV6-5 and TRBJ1-4; 7 bases map to TRBD1. Trimming took 6 bases from V and 7 from J; bases not matched to a gene: 8. The germline CDR1 and CDR2 sequences are MNHEY and SVGAGI. This CDR3 is 14 amino acids long. CDR3 in amino acids: CASSQTGKGEKLFF. The CDR3 region has the DNA TGTGCCAGCAGCCAGACAGGGAAGGGTGAAAAACTGTTTTTT.

The CDR3 protein is CASSQDPGVGYGYTF. CDR3 DNA: TGTGCCAGCAGCCAAGATCCGGGGGTGGGCTATGGCTACACCTTC. The V gene is TRBV3-1 (or the pseudogene TRBV3-2), the J gene TRBJ1-2; D might be TRBD1 (5 bases). Trimming removed 0 bases from V and 4 bases from J, with 12 bases in between. Germline V gene sequence: CDR1 LGHDT, CDR2 YNNKEL (reference sequence). This CDR3 region has 15 residues.

This rearrangement joins TRBV12-5 to TRBJ1-1; no clear D gene. There are 14 residues in the CDR3. Trimming shortened V by 6 bases and J by 4 bases, and 15 bases separated the two germline ends. Germline CDR1 and CDR2: LGHNT and FRNRAP. DNA for the CDR3: TGTGCTAGTGGCCTAGTTGGGGTGAGCACTGAAGCTTTCTTT. Its translation is CASGLVGVSTEAFF.

The rearrangement uses TRBV10-3 and TRBJ2-3, with a tentative D call TRBD2 (7 bases). The CDR3 consists of 15 residues. Per the germline V gene, CDR1 is ENHRY and CDR2 is SYGVKD. V was pared by 3 bases and J by 3 bases, with 13 bases between. CDR3 residues: CAISDGGRGTDTQYF. The CDR3 coding sequence is TGTGCCATCAGTGACGGGGGGAGGGGGACAGATACGCAGTATTTT.